Below, one T cell receptor (beta chain) is given with its context. Its specificity is unknown. The data stem from a study of T cells in narcolepsy. Overall study results and limits: Comparing one patient's CSF and blood CD4+ clonotypes highlighted HCRT- and TRIB2-specific autoreactive clonotypes. Autoreactive clone sequences were missing from some blood memory CD4+ repertoires.

Sequencing was performed with immunoSEQ multiplex PCR; in TCRdb, only in-frame clones are kept and a portion is missing. The sample shows about 41,000 clones, more than 70% of them seen only once. CDR1 LGHNT and CDR2 FRNRAP come from the germline V gene. There are 16 residues in the CDR3. V lost 7 bases and J lost 1; bases outside the gene matches: 8. The sample consisted of CD45RA- memory CD4+ T cells from PBMCs. This chain joins TRBV12-5 and TRBJ2-2; 8 bases agree with TRBD2. The TCR sequence derives from a human donor with narcolepsy. Here the CDR3 reads CASVSGVALNTGELFF. The CDR3 bases are TGTGCTAGTGTTAGCGGGGTAGCCTTGAACACCGGGGAGCTGTTTTTT.